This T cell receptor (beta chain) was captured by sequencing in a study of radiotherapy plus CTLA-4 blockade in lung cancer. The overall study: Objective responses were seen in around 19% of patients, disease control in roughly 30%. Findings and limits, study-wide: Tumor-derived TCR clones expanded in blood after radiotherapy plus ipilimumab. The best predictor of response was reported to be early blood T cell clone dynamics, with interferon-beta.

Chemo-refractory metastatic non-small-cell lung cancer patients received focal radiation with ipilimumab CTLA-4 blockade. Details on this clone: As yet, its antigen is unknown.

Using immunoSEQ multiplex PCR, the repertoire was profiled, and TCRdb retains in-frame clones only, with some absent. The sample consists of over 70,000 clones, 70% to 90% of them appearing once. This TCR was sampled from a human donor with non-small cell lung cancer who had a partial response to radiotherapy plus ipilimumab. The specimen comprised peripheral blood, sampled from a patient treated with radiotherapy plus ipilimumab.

The CDR3 sequence: CASRTSLGGSYNEQFF. CDR3 nucleotides: TGTGCCAGCAGAACTTCACTAGGGGGTTCCTACAATGAGCAGTTCTTC. The chain links TRBV28 to TRBJ2-1; possible D gene TRBD1, 6 bases. Trimming pared 6 bases from V and 1 base from J, leaving 16 bases between. Per germline, CDR1 MDHEN and CDR2 SYDVKM. CDR3 length equals 16 residues.